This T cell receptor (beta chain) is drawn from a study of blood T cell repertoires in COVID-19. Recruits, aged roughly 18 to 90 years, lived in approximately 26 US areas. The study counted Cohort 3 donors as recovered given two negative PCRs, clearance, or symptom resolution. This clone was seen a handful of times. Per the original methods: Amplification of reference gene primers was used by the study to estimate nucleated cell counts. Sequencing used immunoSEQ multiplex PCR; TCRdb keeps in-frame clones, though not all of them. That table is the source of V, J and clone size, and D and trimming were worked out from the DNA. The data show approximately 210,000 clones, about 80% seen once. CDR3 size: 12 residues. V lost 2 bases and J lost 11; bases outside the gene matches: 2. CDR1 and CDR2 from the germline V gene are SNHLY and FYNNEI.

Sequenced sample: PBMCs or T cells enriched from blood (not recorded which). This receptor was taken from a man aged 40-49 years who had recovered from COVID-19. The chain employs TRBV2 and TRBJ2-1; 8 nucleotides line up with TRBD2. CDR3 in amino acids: CASSETSGQQFF. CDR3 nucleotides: TGTGCCAGCAGTGAAACTAGCGGCCAGCAGTTCTTC.